These T cell receptor beta chains were read from a single sample in a study of post-analysis software for immune sequencing data. MiXCR was run by TCRdb on the PCR reads, yielding one entry per CDR3 protein. The sample has under 900,000 distinct CDR3 sequences; roughly 58% are singletons. Sequencing was carried out using blood. The receptors derive from a girl aged 5 to 17 with multiple sclerosis. Both conserved end residues are part of each CDR3.

J gene,V gene,CDR3 length,CDR3 protein
TRBJ2-6,TRBV20-1,14,CSARALTGANVLTF
-,TRBV11-2,14,CASSSDREVREQYF
TRBJ2-1,TRBV5-5,17,CASSLAGGPQVYNEQFF
TRBJ2-1,TRBV7-9,14,CASSPGHSYNEQFF
TRBJ1-2,TRBV5-1,17,CASSLGRDRVTNYGYTF
TRBJ2-1,TRBV7-3,15,CVSSPTASDYNEQFF
TRBJ2-5,TRBV7-2,15,CASSPRGSGGETQYF
TRBJ2-5,TRBV12-3/TRBV12-4,12,CASSFRREEQYF
TRBJ2-5,TRBV10-3,16,CAISDLAGGPGETQYF
TRBJ2-3,TRBV9,15,CASSTSLLGPDTQYF
-,TRBV12-3/TRBV12-4,16,CASTTMGTPGSETQYF
-,TRBV25-1,13,CASSEVGTYEQYF
-,TRBV5-1,15,CASSPKTGVIYEQYF
TRBJ2-3,TRBV29-1,17,CSVEEDTEAVYTDTQYF
TRBJ1-1,TRBV20-1,13,CSATKDGSTEAFF
TRBJ2-5,TRBV7-3,14,CASSLTGVKETQYF
TRBJ1-5,TRBV30,13,CAWSVGRNQPQHF
TRBJ1-4,TRBV20-1,12,CSAVRGNEKLFF
TRBJ2-2,TRBV25-1,18,CASSRFPPKRITTGELFF
TRBJ1-5,TRBV12-3/TRBV12-4,18,CASSFRPKRDDGNQPQHF
TRBJ1-2,TRBV20-1,14,CSAKLAGGFYGYTF
TRBJ2-5,TRBV29-1,12,CSAREEQETQYF
TRBJ2-7,TRBV4-2,15,CASSLEREAPHEQYF
TRBJ2-3,TRBV2,15,CASSYTFYDADTQYF
TRBJ2-5,TRBV7-4,17,CASSLIKVRTRARQQYF
-,TRBV10-3,14,CAITPGTGAYEQYF
-,TRBV9,13,CASSVAGHYEQYF
TRBJ2-1,TRBV6-2/TRBV6-3,15,CASSWVGVAGNEQFF
TRBJ2-5,TRBV18,14,CASSSDRVQETQYF
-,TRBV6-1,16,CASSEGLGRKIHEQYF
TRBJ2-1,TRBV20-1,14,CSAGTSGNYNEQFF
TRBJ1-2,TRBV10-3,15,CAISESTGERYGYTF
TRBJ1-1,TRBV12-3/TRBV12-4,14,CASSPTGRMTEAFF
TRBJ2-4,TRBV19,20,CASSIDHRDRGHLAKNIQYF
TRBJ2-6,TRBV7-2,16,CASSLDGVPGANVLTF
TRBJ2-1,TRBV20-1,16,CSASAAIAGSNNEQFF
TRBJ2-3,TRBV11-2,18,CASSLYPSSSSLADTQYF
TRBJ1-5,TRBV7-6,14,CASSLATGNQLQHF
-,TRBV5-1,20,CASSLEPGLAGEAPHYEQYF
TRBJ2-7,TRBV29-1,15,CSVELGLAGAYEQYF
TRBJ2-7,TRBV7-6,15,CASSRLIQQGREQYF
TRBJ2-1,TRBV24-1,18,CATSDAATGPSSYNEQFF
TRBJ2-6,TRBV5-1,15,CASSMDGVGANVLTF
TRBJ2-3,TRBV29-1,15,CSVEEGQTVTDTQYF
TRBJ2-5,TRBV20-1,18,CSARDAGTGGQTQETQYF
TRBJ2-1,TRBV19,16,CASSLHVAGIPNEQFF
TRBJ1-5,TRBV12-3/TRBV12-4,15,CASTGPQGSNQPQHF
TRBJ2-7,TRBV21-1,17,CASSKIRRTGTPYEQYF
TRBJ2-7,TRBV7-6,15,CASSSGEGLPGEQYF